This T cell receptor (beta chain) is drawn from a study of beta chain features in type 1 diabetes. Study observations and caveats: PCR might preferentially amplify shorter templates, equally in patients and controls. All four CD4+ subsets from Type 1 diabetes patients carried moderately but significantly shorter TCRB CDR3s.

Expressed TCRB transcripts were sequenced after all isolated RNA was converted to cDNA. Libraries were prepared by immunoSEQ multiplex PCR; TCRdb keeps only in-frame clonotypes and omits some of them. Altogether 350,000 to 400,000 clones are present, around 12% being singletons, with the ten largest covering around 0.01%. The germline V gene has CDR1 KGHSH and CDR2 LQKENI. V was cut by 3 bases and J by 0 bases, with 15 bases left in between. This CDR3 has 17 residues. This clone was seen a few times. What it binds is unknown. The genes are TRBV18 and TRBJ1-5, with a weak D call TRBD1 (6 bases). This clonotype was obtained from a woman between 18 and 29 years old with type 1 diabetes. Material for sequencing was naive CD4+ T cells from blood. The CDR3 protein is CASSPTTTGNSNQPQHF. In DNA, the CDR3 is TGTGCCAGCTCACCGACCACTACAGGGAATAGCAATCAGCCCCAGCATTTT.